This TCR beta chain was sequenced during a study of a mutant IDH1 vaccine in newly diagnosed glioma. Across the whole study: Beginning 4-6 weeks after radiotherapy alone, or with temozolomide cycles, vaccination took place. Pretreatment consisted of radiotherapy, temozolomide, or both, with most receiving both. Overall study results and limits: Vaccine-induced immune responses were detected in around 92% of patients.

A remark on this clone: Its antigen is unidentified.

Assay: immunoSEQ multiplex PCR; the TCRdb copy retains only in-frame clones and omits some. Altogether around 32,000 clones are present, about four fifths being singletons, with the ten largest covering around 6.9%. Time point defined: week 35, safety follow-up. In every dose of vaccine, 300 ug of mutant IDH1 20-mer peptide was given alongside topical imiquimod. The vaccination schedule gave patients eight doses in weeks 1, 3, 5, 7, 11, 15, 19 and 23. The V gene lost 1 base and the J gene lost 6 bases, with 16 bases spanning the gap. Germline V CDR1 and CDR2: SGHDT, YYEEEE. CDR3 size: 15 residues. The gene calls are TRBV5-6 and TRBJ1-1, with D possibly TRBD1 on 6 matching bases. The sequence was obtained from a woman between 18 and 30 years old with glioma. Sequenced material: PBMCs, taken from a glioma patient whose treatment included an IDH1 peptide vaccine. CDR3 DNA sequence: TGTGCCAGCAGCTTGCTCAGGGGAGGGGGTCCTGAAGCTTTCTTT. It translates to CASSLLRGGGPEAFF. Full variable domain (missing parts from reference TRBV5-6 and TRBJ1-1): DAGVTQSPTHLIKTRGQQVTLRCSPKSGHDTVSWYQQALGQGPQFIFQYYEEEERQRGNFPDRFSGHQFPNYSSELNVNALLLGDSALYLCASSLLRGGGPEAFFGQGTRLTVV.